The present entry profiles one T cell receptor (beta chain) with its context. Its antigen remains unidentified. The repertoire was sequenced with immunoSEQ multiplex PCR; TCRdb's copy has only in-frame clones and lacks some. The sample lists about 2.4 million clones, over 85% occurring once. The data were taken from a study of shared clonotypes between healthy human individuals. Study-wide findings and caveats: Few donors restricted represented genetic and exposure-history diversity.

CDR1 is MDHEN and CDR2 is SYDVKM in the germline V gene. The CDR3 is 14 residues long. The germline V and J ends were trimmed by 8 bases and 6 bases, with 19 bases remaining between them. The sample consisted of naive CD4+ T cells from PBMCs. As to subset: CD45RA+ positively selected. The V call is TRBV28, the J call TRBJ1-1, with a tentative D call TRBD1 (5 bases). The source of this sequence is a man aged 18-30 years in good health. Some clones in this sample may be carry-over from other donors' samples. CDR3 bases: TGTGCCAGCTACTCCCAGGGAGATTACTCTGAAGCTTTCTTT. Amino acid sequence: CASYSQGDYSEAFF. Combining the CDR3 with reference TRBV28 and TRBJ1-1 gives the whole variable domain DVKVTQSSRYLVKRTGEKVFLECVQDMDHENMFWYRQDPGLGLRLIYFSYDVKMKEKGDIPEGYSVSREKKERFSLILESASTNQTSMYLCASYSQGDYSEAFFGQGTRLTVV.